This T cell receptor (beta chain) was observed in a study of OX40 agonist ivuxolimab in advanced cancers. In the study overall: Dose-escalation cases comprised hepatocellular carcinoma, melanoma, renal cell or head and neck cancer.

This table comes from immunoSEQ multiplex PCR, and its TCRdb copy is limited to in-frame clones, with some not included. The sample records some 64,000 clones, nearly 95% being singletons. A remark on this clone: The antigen is unknown.

The CDR3 sequence is 14 residues long. Germline assignment: CDR1 SEHNR and CDR2 FQNEAQ (reference sequence). Trimming shortened V by 1 base and J by 5 bases, and 12 bases separated the two germline ends. Patients who had autoimmune disease history or got systemic immunosuppression were left out. Sampled blood was obtained at baseline, cycle 4 day 1, and cycle 7 day 1. Notes on the study in general: Dosing at 0.1 to 3.0 mg/kg was accompanied by clonal expansion of CD4+ and CD8+ blood T cells by week 6.

J is TRBJ2-7 and V is TRBV7-9; D uncertain. Sequenced here: CD4+ or CD8+ T cells sorted from blood, sampled in a trial of the OX40 agonist ivuxolimab. This sequence was found in an adult with an advanced solid tumor such as melanoma, head and neck, liver or kidney cancer. CDR3 nucleotides: TGTGCCAGCAGCTTAGACCAAACTCCAGACGAGCAGTACTTC. Translating gives CASSLDQTPDEQYF.